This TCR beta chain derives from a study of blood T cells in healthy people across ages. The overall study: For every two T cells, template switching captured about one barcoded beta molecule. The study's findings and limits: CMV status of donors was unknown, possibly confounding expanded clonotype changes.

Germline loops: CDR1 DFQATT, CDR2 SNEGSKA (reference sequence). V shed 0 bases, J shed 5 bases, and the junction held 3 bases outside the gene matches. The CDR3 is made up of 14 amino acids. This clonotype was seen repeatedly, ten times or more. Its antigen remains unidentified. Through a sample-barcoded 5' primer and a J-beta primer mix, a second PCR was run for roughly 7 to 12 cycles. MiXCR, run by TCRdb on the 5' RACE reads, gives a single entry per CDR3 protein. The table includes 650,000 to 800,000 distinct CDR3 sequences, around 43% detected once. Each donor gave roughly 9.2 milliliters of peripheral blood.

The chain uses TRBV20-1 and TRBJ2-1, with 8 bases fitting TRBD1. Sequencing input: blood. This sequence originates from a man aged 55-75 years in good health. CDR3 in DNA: TGCAGTGCTAGAGACGGACAGGGTCACAATGAGCAGTTCTTC. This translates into CSARDGQGHNEQFF.